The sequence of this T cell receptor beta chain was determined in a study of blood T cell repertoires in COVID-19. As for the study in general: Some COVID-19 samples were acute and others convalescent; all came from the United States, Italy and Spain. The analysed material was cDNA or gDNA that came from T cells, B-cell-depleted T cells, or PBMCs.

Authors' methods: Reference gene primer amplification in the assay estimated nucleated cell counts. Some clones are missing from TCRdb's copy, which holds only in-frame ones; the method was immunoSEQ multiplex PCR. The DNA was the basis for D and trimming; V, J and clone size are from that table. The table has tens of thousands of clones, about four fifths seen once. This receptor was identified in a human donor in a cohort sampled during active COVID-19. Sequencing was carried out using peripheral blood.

The CDR3 sequence: CASSLNGGAGANVLTF. Here the CDR3 DNA reads TGTGCCAGCAGCTTGAACGGGGGAGCTGGGGCCAACGTCCTGACTTTC. The rearrangement links TRBV7-2 to TRBJ2-6; maybe TRBD2 (6 bases). V lost 3 bases, J lost 2 bases, and 11 bases lay in between. This CDR3 spans 16 amino acids. Germline loops: CDR1 SGHTA, CDR2 FQGNSA.